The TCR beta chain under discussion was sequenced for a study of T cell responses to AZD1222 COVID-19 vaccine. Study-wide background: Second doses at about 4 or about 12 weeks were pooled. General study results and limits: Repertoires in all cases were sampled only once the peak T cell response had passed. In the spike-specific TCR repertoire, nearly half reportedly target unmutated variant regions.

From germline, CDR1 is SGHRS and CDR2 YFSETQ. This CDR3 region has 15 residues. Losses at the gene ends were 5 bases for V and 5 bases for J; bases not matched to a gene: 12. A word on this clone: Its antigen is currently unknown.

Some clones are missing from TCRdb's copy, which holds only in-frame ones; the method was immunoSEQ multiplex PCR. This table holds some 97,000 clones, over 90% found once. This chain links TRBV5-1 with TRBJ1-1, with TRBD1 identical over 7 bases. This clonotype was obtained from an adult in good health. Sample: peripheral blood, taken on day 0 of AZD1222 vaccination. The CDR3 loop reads CASRYREQGVTEAFF. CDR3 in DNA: TGCGCCAGCAGATATCGGGAGCAGGGGGTTACTGAAGCTTTCTTT.